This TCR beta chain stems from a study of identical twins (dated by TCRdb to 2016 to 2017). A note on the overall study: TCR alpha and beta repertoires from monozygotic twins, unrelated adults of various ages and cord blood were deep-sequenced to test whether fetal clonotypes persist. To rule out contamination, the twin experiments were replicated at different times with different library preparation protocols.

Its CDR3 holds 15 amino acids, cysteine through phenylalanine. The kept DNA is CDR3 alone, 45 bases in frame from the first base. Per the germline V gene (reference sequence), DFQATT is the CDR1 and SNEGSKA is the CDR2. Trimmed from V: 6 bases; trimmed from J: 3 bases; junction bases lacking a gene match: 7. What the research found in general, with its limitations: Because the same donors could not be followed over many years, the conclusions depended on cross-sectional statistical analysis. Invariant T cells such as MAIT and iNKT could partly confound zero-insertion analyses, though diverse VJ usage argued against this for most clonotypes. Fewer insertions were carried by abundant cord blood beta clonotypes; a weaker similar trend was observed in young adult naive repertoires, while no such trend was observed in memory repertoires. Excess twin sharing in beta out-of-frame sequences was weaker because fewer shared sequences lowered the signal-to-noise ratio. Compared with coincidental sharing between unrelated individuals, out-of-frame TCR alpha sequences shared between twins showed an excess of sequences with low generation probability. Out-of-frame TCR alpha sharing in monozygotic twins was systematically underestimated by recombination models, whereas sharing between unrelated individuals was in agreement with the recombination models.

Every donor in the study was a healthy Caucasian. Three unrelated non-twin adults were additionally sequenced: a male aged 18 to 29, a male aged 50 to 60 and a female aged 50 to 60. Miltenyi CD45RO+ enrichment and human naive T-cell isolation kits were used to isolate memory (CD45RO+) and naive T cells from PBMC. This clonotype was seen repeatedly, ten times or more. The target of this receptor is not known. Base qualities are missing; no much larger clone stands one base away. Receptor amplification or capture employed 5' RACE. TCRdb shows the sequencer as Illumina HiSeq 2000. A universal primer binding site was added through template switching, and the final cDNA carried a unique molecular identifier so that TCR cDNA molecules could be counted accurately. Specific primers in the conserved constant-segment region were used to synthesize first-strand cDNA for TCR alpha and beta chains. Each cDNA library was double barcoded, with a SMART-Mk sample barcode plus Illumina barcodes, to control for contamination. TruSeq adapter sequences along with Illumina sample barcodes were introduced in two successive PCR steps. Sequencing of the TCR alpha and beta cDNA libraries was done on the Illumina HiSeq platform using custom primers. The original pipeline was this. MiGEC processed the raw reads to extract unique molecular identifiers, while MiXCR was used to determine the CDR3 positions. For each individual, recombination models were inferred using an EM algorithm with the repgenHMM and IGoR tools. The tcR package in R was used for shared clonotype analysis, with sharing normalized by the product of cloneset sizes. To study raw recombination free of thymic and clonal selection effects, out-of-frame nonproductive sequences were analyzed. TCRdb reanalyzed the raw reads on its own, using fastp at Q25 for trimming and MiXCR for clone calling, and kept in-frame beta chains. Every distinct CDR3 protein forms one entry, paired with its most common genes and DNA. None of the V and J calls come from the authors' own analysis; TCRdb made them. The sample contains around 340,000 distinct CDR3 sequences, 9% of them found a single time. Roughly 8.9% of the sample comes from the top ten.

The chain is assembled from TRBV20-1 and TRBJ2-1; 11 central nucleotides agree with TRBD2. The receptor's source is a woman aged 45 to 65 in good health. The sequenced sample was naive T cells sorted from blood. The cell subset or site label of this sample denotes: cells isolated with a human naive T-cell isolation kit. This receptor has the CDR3 CSAAPGLAVYNEQFF. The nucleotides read TGCAGTGCCGCACCGGGACTAGCGGTCTACAATGAGCAGTTCTTC.